This T cell receptor (beta chain) was captured in a study of blood T cell repertoires in COVID-19. About the research overall: Collection of acute and convalescent COVID-19 samples took place in the United States, Italy and Spain. PBMCs, B-cell-depleted T cells, or T cells were the source of the cDNA or gDNA that made up the material.

Original data processing: Reference gene primer amplification yielded estimated nucleated cell counts. Clones were sequenced by immunoSEQ multiplex PCR, and TCRdb holds only the in-frame ones, with some missing. V, J and clone size were drawn from that table, and D and trimming were deduced from the DNA. The sample has under 35,000 clones, around 90% seen once; the top ten hold roughly 8.4%. The CDR3 contains 12 residues. V lost 5 bases, J lost 5 bases, and 10 bases lay in between. CDR1 is PRHDT and CDR2 is FYEKMQ in the germline V gene (reference sequence). The sequence derives from a woman aged 50 to 60 with active COVID-19. V gene TRBV13 combines with J gene TRBJ2-7; possible D gene TRBD1, 6 bases. Sequencing was done on a sample of peripheral blood. CDR3 in DNA: TGTGCCAGCAGCCCAGACAGGAACGAGCAGTACTTC. Amino acid sequence: CASSPDRNEQYF.